There are a few counts of the clone carrying this T cell receptor beta chain. Its matching antigen is unknown. The sample is drawn from a study of shared clonotypes between healthy human individuals. General observations from the study: Deeper or shallower sequencing was expected to change how clonotypes are shared among donors.

V trimming: 4 bases; J trimming: 1 base; junction bases outside the gene matches: 9. Germline V gene sequence: CDR1 SGHDN, CDR2 FVKESK. The CDR3 covers 16 residues. This was a deep-level run. The authors distributed each subset's genomic DNA evenly over several immunoSEQ plates. The authors sequenced unsorted PBMC DNA on ten immunoSEQ deep assay plates. Using immunoSEQ multiplex PCR, the repertoire was profiled, and TCRdb retains in-frame clones only, with some absent. The sample holds over 400,000 clones; 65% to 85% are singletons and the top ten take roughly 13%. The V gene is TRBV14, the J gene TRBJ1-2, with 7 bases fitting TRBD1. The TCR was taken from a woman aged 35 to 49 in good health. Some clones in this sample may be carry-over from other donors' samples. Sequenced material: PBMCs. This CDR3 reads CASSPQGGSLNYGYTF. The CDR3 DNA follows: TGTGCCAGCAGCCCTCAGGGGGGCAGCCTTAACTATGGCTACACCTTC.